A single sample is the source of the 27 T cell receptor beta chains below, sequenced in a study of T cell responses to AZD1222 COVID-19 vaccine. Repertoires were generated with immunoSEQ multiplex PCR, while TCRdb's copy carries only in-frame clones and drops some. The sample holds almost 50,000 clones, 79% seen once. This sample comprised peripheral blood, obtained on day 0 of MenACWY control vaccination. These receptors all stem from an adult in good health.

The chain links TRBV11-2 to TRBJ1-1; the D is unclear. The germline V and J ends were trimmed by 0 bases and 0 bases, with 5 bases remaining between them. CDR1 is SGHAT, CDR2 FQNNGV, per germline. CDR3 length: 14 residues. The CDR3 is CASSLEAMNTEAFF. The DNA for the CDR3 is TGTGCCAGCAGCTTAGAGGCCATGAACACTGAAGCTTTCTTT. The full variable domain, in which reference TRBV11-2 and TRBJ1-1 provide the parts outside the CDR3, is EAGVAQSPRYKIIEKRQSVAFWCNPISGHATLYWYQQILGQGPKLLIQFQNNGVVDDSQLPKDRFSAERLKGVDSTLKIQPAKLEDSAVYLCASSLEAMNTEAFFGQGTRLTVV.

This clone showed up just once. This chain links TRBV5-4 with TRBJ2-1; TRBD2 agrees at 11 bases. Germline assignment: CDR1 SGHNT and CDR2 YYREEE (reference sequence). After removal of 4 bases from V and 7 bases from J, the junction contained 4 bases not matched to a gene. CDR3 length: 14 residues. The CDR3 bases are TGTGCCAGCAGCACTAGACTAGCGGGAAATGAGCAGTTCTTC. This sequence encodes CASSTRLAGNEQFF.

The genes are TRBV9 and TRBJ1-2; no clear D gene. This CDR3 is 12 amino acids long. V lost 4 bases, J lost 8 bases, and 12 bases lay in between. The germline gives CDR1 SGDLS, CDR2 YYNGEE. The CDR3 loop reads CASSPHPGGYTF. CDR3 nucleotide sequence: TGTGCCAGCAGCCCCCACCCGGGAGGCTACACCTTC.

This chain uses TRBV6-5 with TRBJ1-2; possible D gene TRBD1, 6 bases. With 2 bases removed from V and 7 bases from J, the gap between germline ends came to 14 bases. Germline V gene lookup returns CDR1 MNHEY and CDR2 SVGAGI. The CDR3 length is 14 residues. The CDR3 nucleotides are TGTGCCAGCAGTTACGTCCCCGGGGGCACTGGCTACACCTTC. Protein product: CASSYVPGGTGYTF.

This chain joins TRBV5-1 and TRBJ2-2, with D maybe TRBD2 (6 bases). Trimming took off 4 bases at V and 2 bases at J, with 15 bases between the two ends. This CDR3 is 16 amino acids long. Germline V gives CDR1 SGHRS, CDR2 YFSETQ. CDR3 nucleotide sequence: TGCGCCAGCAGCGCCACCACTAGCCAAAACACCGGGGAGCTGTTTTTT. As protein: CASSATTSQNTGELFF.

The CDR3, as DNA: TGTGCCACCAGCAGAGCTACGGGAGCCCCAGATACGCAGTATTTT. This encodes CATSRATGAPDTQYF. This chain connects TRBV15 to TRBJ2-3; possible D gene TRBD2, 6 bases. The CDR3 loop spans 15 amino acids. CDR1 and CDR2 (germline): LNHNV, YYDKDF (reference sequence). Trimming left V 1 base short and J 4 bases short, with 12 bases between.

The rearrangement uses TRBV7-9 and TRBJ1-3, with D possibly matching TRBD1 (6 bases). The germline CDR1 and CDR2 sequences are SEHNR and FQNEAQ (reference sequence). Trimming left V 5 bases short and J 7 bases short, with 18 bases between. The CDR3 has 15 residues. CDR3 protein: CASSRVGGEGNTIYF. The CDR3 region has the DNA TGTGCCAGCAGCCGCGTAGGGGGTGAGGGGAACACCATATATTTT.

The chain carries TRBV24-1 and TRBJ1-1; no clear D. V dropped 10 bases and J dropped 2 bases, with 13 bases sitting between them. Germline V gene data show CDR1 as KGHDR and CDR2 as SFDVKD. The CDR3 sequence is 13 residues long. CDR3 amino acids: CATTGGYNTEAFF. The CDR3 DNA reads TGTGCCACGACGGGAGGGTACAACACTGAAGCTTTCTTT.

The V gene is TRBV6-1, the J gene TRBJ1-2; D is possibly TRBD1 (6 bases). V dropped 3 bases and J dropped 4 bases, with 9 bases sitting between them. CDR1 MNHNS and CDR2 SASEGT come from the germline V gene. This CDR3 has 13 residues. CDR3 nucleotides: TGTGCCAGCAGTGAGCGGGACACCTATGGCTACACCTTC. This codes for CASSERDTYGYTF.

This rearrangement joins TRBV7-9 to TRBJ2-1; 7 bases align to TRBD1. The V gene's germline CDR1 is SEHNR and CDR2 FQNEAQ (reference sequence). V lost 9 bases to trimming and J lost 8 bases; unmatched junction nucleotides: 10. The CDR3 runs to 13 residues. This chain's CDR3 is CASRDSHIDEQFF. The CDR3 bases are TGTGCCAGTCGGGACAGCCACATCGATGAGCAGTTCTTC.

This clone was observed a few times. CDR3 loop: CASSLRGNYGYTF. As DNA, the CDR3 is TGTGCCAGCTCCCTCAGGGGTAACTATGGCTACACCTTC. The V gene is TRBV14, the J gene TRBJ1-2, with TRBD1 as a possible D gene (6 bases). V lost 8 bases and J 1 base, leaving 11 bases between the germline ends. The CDR3 consists of 13 residues. Germline V gene sequence: CDR1 SGHDN, CDR2 FVKESK.

The chain is built from TRBV9 and TRBJ1-6; D not resolved. This CDR3 has 15 amino acids. Trimming pared 0 bases from V and 6 bases from J, leaving 10 bases between. Germline V lookup: CDR1 SGDLS, CDR2 YYNGEE. The chain's CDR3 is CASSVGAKSNSPLHF. The CDR3 DNA follows: TGTGCCAGCAGCGTAGGGGCCAAGAGTAATTCACCCCTCCACTTT.

Turning to this clone: Other DNA sequences in this specimen translate into the identical CDR3. The chain combines TRBV6-1 with TRBJ2-1, with 9 bases identical to TRBD2. Germline trimming cut 2 bases from V and 4 bases from J; bases unmatched to any gene: 3. The CDR3 spans 15 residues. Germline-derived CDR1 and CDR2 are MNHNS and SASEGT. This CDR3 is CASSERAGGYNEQFF. CDR3 DNA: TGTGCCAGCAGTGAAAGGGCGGGGGGGTACAATGAGCAGTTCTTC.

The genes are TRBV12-5 and TRBJ1-4; D perhaps matches TRBD1 (6 bases). The germline V and J ends were trimmed by 5 bases and 0 bases, with 10 bases remaining between them. The germline V gene has CDR1 LGHNT and CDR2 FRNRAP. The CDR3 runs 15 residues. This CDR3 reads CASGPGQTTNEKLFF. The CDR3 bases are TGTGCTAGTGGTCCCGGACAGACAACTAATGAAAAACTGTTTTTT.

The V and J genes are TRBV7-2 and TRBJ1-5; perhaps TRBD1 as D (6 bases). Germline V gene data show CDR1 as SGHTA and CDR2 as FQGNSA. The CDR3 spans 15 residues. V shed 1 base and J shed 6 bases, with 13 bases lying between them. CDR3 in amino acids: CASSLEPGVGQPQHF. The DNA of the CDR3 is TGTGCCAGCAGCTTAGAGCCAGGGGTCGGTCAGCCCCAGCATTTT.

The genes are TRBV5-1 and TRBJ2-1; the D is unclear. V lost 1 base to trimming and J lost 5 bases, with 1 base between them. The CDR3 consists of 11 residues. Germline V gives CDR1 SGHRS, CDR2 YFSETQ. The CDR3 protein is CASSLHNEQFF. Here the CDR3 DNA reads TGCGCCAGCAGCTTGCACAATGAGCAGTTCTTC.

Here the CDR3 reads CASSSPNVGMNTEAFF. The CDR3, as DNA: TGTGCCAGCAGCTCTCCGAATGTGGGGATGAACACTGAAGCTTTCTTT. The chain combines TRBV7-9 with TRBJ1-1; D gene ambiguous. The V end was cut by 4 bases, the J end by 0 bases, with 15 bases between. The CDR3 contains 16 residues. Germline CDR1 and CDR2: SEHNR and FQNEAQ (reference sequence). Looking up the rest from reference TRBV7-9 and TRBJ1-1 gives the full variable domain: DTGVSQNPRHKITKRGQNVTFRCDPISEHNRLYWYRQTLGQGPEFLTYFQNEAQLEKSRLLSDRFSAERPKGSFSTLEIQRTEQGDSAMYLCASSSPNVGMNTEAFFGQGTRLTVV.

This chain links TRBV20-1 with TRBJ1-4; D is undetermined. Germline-derived CDR1 and CDR2 are DFQATT and SNEGSKA (reference sequence). Trimming stripped 0 bases from V and 8 bases from J, with 4 bases between. The CDR3 spans 11 residues. In nucleotides, the CDR3 is TGCAGTGCTAGAGATCGAGAAAAACTGTTTTTT. Protein: CSARDREKLFF.

The chain has TRBV15 and TRBJ1-2; D perhaps matches TRBD1 (5 bases). Deletions cut 1 base from V and 8 bases from J, with 17 bases between. The germline V gene encodes CDR1 LNHNV and CDR2 YYDKDF (reference sequence). The CDR3 has 15 amino acids. CDR3 residues: CATSRVKDSGRGYTF. CDR3 sequence (DNA): TGTGCCACCAGCAGAGTAAAAGACAGTGGTCGCGGCTACACCTTC. Variable domain in full (rest from reference TRBV15 and TRBJ1-2): DAMVIQNPRYQVTQFGKPVTLSCSQTLNHNVMYWYQQKSSQAPKLLFHYYDKDFNNEADTPDNFQSRRPNTSFCFLDIRSPGLGDTAMYLCATSRVKDSGRGYTFGSGTRLTVV.

This clone was found a few times. The CDR3 region is CASSEAGAGVKNEQFF. The CDR3 region has the DNA TGTGCCAGCAGTGAAGCAGGGGCAGGGGTTAAAAATGAGCAGTTCTTC. The genes are TRBV6-1 and TRBJ2-1, with D possibly matching TRBD1 (6 bases). Germline loops: CDR1 MNHNS, CDR2 SASEGT. V was clipped by 0 bases and J by 7 bases, with 16 bases between them. This CDR3 is 16 amino acids long.

CDR3 nucleotide sequence: TGTGCCAGCAGCCAAGAACCAGGGACCGGGGAGCTGTTTTTT. This encodes CASSQEPGTGELFF. The rearrangement links TRBV3-1 (or the pseudogene TRBV3-2) to TRBJ2-2; D may be TRBD1 (5 bases). With 0 bases removed from V and 5 bases from J, the gap between germline ends came to 7 bases. Germline CDR1 and CDR2: LGHDT and YNNKEL (reference sequence). CDR3 length equals 14 residues.

The rearrangement joins TRBV18 to TRBJ2-1; D uncertain. Trimming removed 3 bases from V and 5 bases from J, with 8 bases in between. The CDR3 covers 13 residues. The germline gives CDR1 KGHSH, CDR2 LQKENI. The CDR3 DNA reads as TGTGCCAGCTCACCCGCATTGAACAATGAGCAGTTCTTC. Translated, it gives CASSPALNNEQFF.

The chain combines TRBV29-1 with TRBJ1-1, with D unclear. The germline V gene has CDR1 SQVTM and CDR2 ANQGSEA. The germline V and J ends were trimmed by 4 bases and 1 base, with 7 bases remaining between them. The CDR3 consists of 12 residues. The chain's CDR3 is CSVVWSNTEAFF. CDR3 bases: TGCAGCGTTGTCTGGTCGAACACTGAAGCTTTCTTT. Supplemented by reference TRBV29-1 and TRBJ1-1, the full variable domain reads SAVISQKPSRDICQRGTSLTIQCQVDSQVTMMFWYRQQPGQSLTLIATANQGSEATYESGFVIDKFPISRPNLTFSTLTVSNMSPEDSSIYLCSVVWSNTEAFFGQGTRLTVV.

The chain has TRBV19 and TRBJ1-1; TRBD1 is a possible D gene (6 bases). This CDR3 contains 15 residues. Germline assignment: CDR1 LNHDA and CDR2 SQIVND (reference sequence). V lost 5 bases and J lost 5, with 18 bases in between. CDR3 sequence reads: CASSEHREARTEAFF. The CDR3 DNA sequence: TGTGCCAGTAGTGAACACAGGGAGGCTAGGACTGAAGCTTTCTTT.

The rearrangement links TRBV27 to TRBJ2-1; D is possibly TRBD1 or TRBD2 (5 bases each). Trimming shortened V by 7 bases and J by 8 bases, and 15 bases separated the two germline ends. The germline V gene has CDR1 MNHEY and CDR2 SMNVEV (reference sequence). This CDR3 has 13 amino acids. This CDR3 is CASKGVDGDEQFF. DNA of the CDR3: TGTGCCAGCAAAGGGGTCGACGGGGATGAGCAGTTCTTC.

The chain joins TRBV3-1 (or the pseudogene TRBV3-2) to TRBJ1-6, with D unclear. Trimming shortened V by 4 bases and J by 8 bases, and 9 bases separated the two germline ends. Germline V gives CDR1 LGHDT, CDR2 YNNKEL (reference sequence). The CDR3 spans 13 residues. The CDR3 spells CASSRWTYSPLHF. The CDR3 region has the DNA TGTGCCAGCAGCCGCTGGACGTATTCACCCCTCCACTTT.

The genes are TRBV4-2 and TRBJ1-4; D gene unclear. CDR1 is LGHNA and CDR2 is YNFKEQ in the germline V gene. Trimming pared 0 bases from V and 0 bases from J, leaving 23 bases between. The CDR3 extends over 21 amino acids. In DNA form, the CDR3 reads TGTGCCAGCAGCCAAGATTCGGCGGGATTGGGAAGGGTTGCAACTAATGAAAAACTGTTTTTT. This translates into CASSQDSAGLGRVATNEKLFF.